Listed below are T cell receptor beta chains from one sample, sequenced in a study of spatial heterogeneity in lung cancer. In TCRdb, the 5' RACE reads were re-called with MiXCR into one record per CDR3 protein. The sample lists around 92,000 distinct CDR3 sequences, approximately 12% seen once, with about two fifths in the top ten. This material consisted of PBMCs, taken at surgery. The receptors were sampled from a male donor with early-stage non-small cell lung cancer. Each CDR3 is given with its conserved first and last residue. Each record gives: J gene, CDR3 length, V gene, D gene, clone size, CDR3 protein, CDR3 DNA. A D gene is named only where the DNA matches it firmly. For some rows the clone size is stated as once, few or many, or as a class when expanded; others skip it.

TRBJ1-2 | 14 | TRBV12-3/TRBV12-4 | . | . | CASRIGGDYYGYTF | TGTGCCAGCAGAATCGGAGGGGATTATTATGGCTACACCTTC
TRBJ2-1 | 14 | TRBV7-8 | TRBD1 | few | CASSADRGRWEQFF | TGTGCCAGCAGCGCGGACAGGGGGCGATGGGAGCAGTTCTTC
TRBJ2-2 | 15 | TRBV18 | . | . | CASSRDTSNTGELFF | TGTGCCAGCTCACGGGACACTTCGAACACCGGGGAGCTGTTTTTT
TRBJ2-5 | 14 | TRBV2 | . | few | CASNEIRGAETQYF | TGTGCCAGCAACGAGATCAGGGGGGCAGAGACCCAGTACTTC
TRBJ2-7 | 14 | TRBV18 | TRBD2 | few | CASSQRGGTYEQYF | TGTGCCAGCTCGCAGCGGGGGGGAACCTACGAGCAGTACTTC
TRBJ2-1 | 14 | TRBV6-2/TRBV6-3 | . | . | CASGQEGRVSEQFF | TGTGCCAGCGGCCAGGAGGGGCGAGTGAGTGAGCAGTTCTTC
TRBJ2-1 | 16 | TRBV20-1 | TRBD2 | . | CSARPRGGGSYNEQFF | TGCAGTGCTAGACCCCGTGGGGGGGGCTCCTACAATGAGCAGTTCTTC
TRBJ2-2 | 16 | TRBV9 | TRBD2 | many | CASSEVAGDTTGELFF | TGTGCCAGCAGCGAAGTAGCGGGCGATACTACCGGGGAGCTGTTTTTT
TRBJ2-7 | 14 | TRBV12-3/TRBV12-4 | . | . | CASSLRGFGYEQYF | TGTGCCAGCAGTTTGCGGGGATTTGGTTACGAGCAGTACTTC
TRBJ2-4 | 14 | TRBV7-2 | TRBD1 | few | CASSRQGAQDIQYF | TGTGCCAGCAGCAGACAGGGGGCCCAAGACATTCAGTACTTC
TRBJ1-2 | 14 | TRBV20-1 | . | . | CSAPDRTTLYGYTF | TGCAGTGCACCGGACAGAACCACACTGTATGGCTACACCTTC
TRBJ1-6 | 15 | TRBV14 | . | many | CASSQEQGGISPLHF | TGTGCCAGCAGCCAAGAACAGGGCGGAATTTCACCCCTCCACTTT
TRBJ2-7 | 14 | TRBV7-8 | . | few | CASSLVEGRGEQYF | TGTGCCAGCAGCTTAGTCGAGGGAAGGGGCGAGCAGTACTTC
TRBJ1-4 | 14 | TRBV7-9 | . | few | CASSFAGLNEKLFF | TGTGCCAGCAGCTTTGCAGGGCTCAATGAAAAACTGTTTTTT
TRBJ2-1 | 15 | TRBV28 | TRBD1 | many | CASSWDRGSYNEQFF | TGTGCCAGCAGTTGGGACAGGGGTTCCTACAATGAGCAGTTCTTC